This TCR beta chain was identified in a study of T cell responses to AZD1222 COVID-19 vaccine. A single count supports this clone. As yet, its antigen is unknown. Some second doses came at about 4 weeks and others at about 12 weeks; these were pooled. Sequencing used immunoSEQ multiplex PCR; TCRdb keeps in-frame clones, though not all of them. The data contain tens of thousands of clones, roughly 89% of them seen just once; the ten biggest clones take up 7.5% to 10%. Study-level points and caveats: CD4 TCRs linked to vaccination spanned spike, dominating at 160-218 and 743-854. There were mostly white British donors and more females than males, and clonal diversity was possibly underestimated.

From germline, CDR1 is MGHRA and CDR2 YSYEKL. The CDR3 extends over 14 amino acids. Trimming removed 0 bases from V and 6 bases from J, with 12 bases in between. V and J are TRBV4-1 and TRBJ2-7; D remains ambiguous. The receptor comes from an adult who received the AZD1222 COVID-19 vaccine. This specimen consisted of peripheral blood, obtained 28 days after the second AZD1222 dose. The CDR3 nucleotides are TGCGCCAGCAGCCAAGATCTGAGGCTTCGCGAGCAGTACTTC. Translated, it gives CASSQDLRLREQYF.